This T cell receptor (beta chain) is drawn from a study of blood T cell repertoires in COVID-19. About the study: Collection of acute and convalescent COVID-19 samples took place in the United States, Italy and Spain.

The CDR3 loop spans 13 amino acids. Trimming took 6 bases from V and 6 from J, leaving 15 bases between them. Looked up from germline, CDR1 is MNHEY and CDR2 is SVGAGI. TCRdb's table, derived via immunoSEQ multiplex PCR, lists solely in-frame clones and lacks some. Here the sample spans about 210,000 clones, roughly 87% being singletons. The rearrangement joins TRBV6-5 to TRBJ2-7; possible D gene TRBD2, 6 bases. Sequencing used PBMCs or T cells enriched from blood (not recorded which). The receptor comes from a young man in a cohort exposed to, infected with or recovered from COVID-19 (not recorded which). Here the CDR3 reads CASSVGSGGEQYF. CDR3 nucleotide sequence: TGTGCCAGCAGCGTCGGGAGCGGAGGCGAGCAGTACTTC.